A selection of T cell receptor beta chains follows, all from one sample in a study of graft-versus-host responses after intestinal transplantation. These receptors lack a known antigen. Repertoires were generated with immunoSEQ multiplex PCR, while TCRdb's copy carries only in-frame clones and drops some. Of around 130,000 clones listed, about 92% are singletons. The material sequenced was unstimulated CD4+ T cells sorted from spleen or lymph node cells, taken before intestinal transplant. These receptors were obtained from a human donor who received an intestinal transplant. Both conserved end residues are part of each CDR3. D genes are given only for firm matches. Rows give clone size only sometimes, using once, few, many, or a class for an expanded clone.

j_call: TRBJ1-3; v_call: TRBV19; d_call: .; clone_size: few; cdr3_nt: TGTGCCAGTAGCCCCCAGGGCTCTGGAAACACCATATATTTT; cdr3_aa: CASSPQGSGNTIYF
j_call: TRBJ1-2; v_call: TRBV15; d_call: .; clone_size: .; cdr3_nt: TGTGCCACCAGCAGAGACCGGGGGTTCTATGGCTACACCTTC; cdr3_aa: CATSRDRGFYGYTF
j_call: TRBJ2-7; v_call: TRBV7-9; d_call: .; clone_size: .; cdr3_nt: TGTGCCAGCAGCTTAGGTGGGGTTTCCTACGAGCAGTACTTC; cdr3_aa: CASSLGGVSYEQYF
j_call: TRBJ2-3; v_call: TRBV4-2; d_call: TRBD2; clone_size: .; cdr3_nt: TGTGCCAGCAGCCAAGAAGGAAGACTAGCGGGGGGAGCAGATACGCAGTATTTT; cdr3_aa: CASSQEGRLAGGADTQYF
j_call: TRBJ1-2; v_call: TRBV13; d_call: .; clone_size: .; cdr3_nt: TGTGCCAGCAGCTTAGCAGCAGGGCATGGCTACACCTTC; cdr3_aa: CASSLAAGHGYTF
j_call: TRBJ2-7; v_call: TRBV10-3; d_call: TRBD1; clone_size: .; cdr3_nt: TGTGCCATCAGTAGCCCTCAGGGGGCTCTCTACGAGCAGTACTTC; cdr3_aa: CAISSPQGALYEQYF
j_call: TRBJ1-2; v_call: TRBV10-3; d_call: .; clone_size: .; cdr3_nt: TGTGCCATCAGTGAGGAGGGACGTCGAGGCTACACCTTC; cdr3_aa: CAISEEGRRGYTF
j_call: TRBJ1-4; v_call: TRBV15; d_call: .; clone_size: .; cdr3_nt: TGTGCCACCAGCAGAGGGGGCACTAATAATGAAAAACTGTTTTTT; cdr3_aa: CATSRGGTNNEKLFF
j_call: TRBJ2-7; v_call: TRBV5-1; d_call: TRBD2; clone_size: once; cdr3_nt: TGCGCCAGCAGCTTAAGAGTGGGGGGGAACTACGAGCAGTACTTC; cdr3_aa: CASSLRVGGNYEQYF
j_call: TRBJ2-7; v_call: TRBV5-1; d_call: .; clone_size: .; cdr3_nt: TGCGCCAGCAGCTTGGGTCTGACCGGGACGGCCTCCTACGAGCAGTACTTC; cdr3_aa: CASSLGLTGTASYEQYF
j_call: TRBJ1-4; v_call: TRBV7-8; d_call: .; clone_size: .; cdr3_nt: TGTGCCAGCAGCCGGGGCGGTACAGGGTGGGGAAAACTGTTTTTT; cdr3_aa: CASSRGGTGWGKLFF
j_call: TRBJ1-5; v_call: TRBV30; d_call: TRBD1; clone_size: .; cdr3_nt: TGTGCCTGGAGTGCACTGACAGGGTGGAGCGACAATCAGCCCCAGCATTTT; cdr3_aa: CAWSALTGWSDNQPQHF
j_call: TRBJ2-5; v_call: TRBV28; d_call: .; clone_size: .; cdr3_nt: TGTGCCAGCCGCTGGACAGCCCAAGAGACCCAGTACTTC; cdr3_aa: CASRWTAQETQYF
j_call: TRBJ1-1; v_call: TRBV18; d_call: .; clone_size: .; cdr3_nt: TGTGCCAGCTCATCCCAGGGACCGCTGAACACTGAAGCTTTCTTT; cdr3_aa: CASSSQGPLNTEAFF
j_call: TRBJ2-1; v_call: TRBV9; d_call: .; clone_size: once; cdr3_nt: TGTGCCAGCAGCATAACCGGGACCCTTAACTACAATGAGCAGTTCTTC; cdr3_aa: CASSITGTLNYNEQFF
j_call: TRBJ2-1; v_call: TRBV10-1; d_call: .; clone_size: .; cdr3_nt: TGCGCCAGCAGTGTGACATACAATGAGCAGTTCTTC; cdr3_aa: CASSVTYNEQFF
j_call: TRBJ1-2; v_call: TRBV2; d_call: .; clone_size: .; cdr3_nt: TGTGCCAGCAGTGTGGAAGGGAGCTACTATGGCTACACCTTC; cdr3_aa: CASSVEGSYYGYTF
j_call: TRBJ1-6; v_call: TRBV10-1; d_call: .; clone_size: .; cdr3_nt: TGCGCCAGCAGTGAGTCAGTCGGCCGGTCACCCCTCCACTTT; cdr3_aa: CASSESVGRSPLHF
j_call: TRBJ2-5; v_call: TRBV6-6; d_call: .; clone_size: .; cdr3_nt: TGTGCCAGCAGTTACTCGGGTACGGGCCAAGAGACCCAGTACTTC; cdr3_aa: CASSYSGTGQETQYF
j_call: TRBJ2-5; v_call: TRBV7-9; d_call: TRBD1; clone_size: .; cdr3_nt: TGTGCCAGCAGCCAACTGACAGGGCAAGAGACCCAGTACTTC; cdr3_aa: CASSQLTGQETQYF
j_call: TRBJ2-7; v_call: TRBV7-9; d_call: .; clone_size: .; cdr3_nt: TGTGCCAGCAGCTTATCGGGTCGGATCTCCTACGAGCAGTACTTC; cdr3_aa: CASSLSGRISYEQYF
j_call: TRBJ2-3; v_call: TRBV4-2; d_call: .; clone_size: .; cdr3_nt: TGTGCCAGCAGCCAAGATAATATGGCTAGCGATACGCAGTATTTT; cdr3_aa: CASSQDNMASDTQYF
j_call: TRBJ2-5; v_call: TRBV18; d_call: .; clone_size: .; cdr3_nt: TGTGCCAGCTCACCACGACAGGAGGAGACCCAGTACTTC; cdr3_aa: CASSPRQEETQYF
j_call: TRBJ2-7; v_call: TRBV5-1; d_call: TRBD1; clone_size: few; cdr3_nt: TGCGCCAGCAGCGACGGGACAGGGGGCTACGAGCAGTACTTC; cdr3_aa: CASSDGTGGYEQYF
j_call: TRBJ2-7; v_call: TRBV7-2; d_call: .; clone_size: once; cdr3_nt: TGTGCCAGCAGCTTAGGTAGCAGGGCCTACGAGCAGTACTTC; cdr3_aa: CASSLGSRAYEQYF
j_call: TRBJ2-7; v_call: TRBV5-1; d_call: TRBD1; clone_size: .; cdr3_nt: TGCGCCAGCAGCCCCACAGGGGTAGAGCAGTACTTC; cdr3_aa: CASSPTGVEQYF
j_call: TRBJ2-3; v_call: TRBV10-3; d_call: TRBD1; clone_size: .; cdr3_nt: TGTGCCATCAGCCCCGGGACAGGGGAAGATACGCAGTATTTT; cdr3_aa: CAISPGTGEDTQYF
j_call: TRBJ1-4; v_call: TRBV7-6; d_call: .; clone_size: once; cdr3_nt: TGTGCCAGCAGCCCCCGCCCGGATGAAAAACTGTTTTTT; cdr3_aa: CASSPRPDEKLFF
j_call: TRBJ2-3; v_call: TRBV18; d_call: .; clone_size: .; cdr3_nt: TGTGCCAGCTCACGGTCTAGCTTCACAGATACGCAGTATTTT; cdr3_aa: CASSRSSFTDTQYF
j_call: TRBJ1-5; v_call: TRBV4-2; d_call: .; clone_size: .; cdr3_nt: TGTGCCAGCAGCCAAGATAAGGGGGGACCTCAGCCCCAGCATTTT; cdr3_aa: CASSQDKGGPQPQHF
j_call: TRBJ2-7; v_call: TRBV7-2; d_call: .; clone_size: .; cdr3_nt: TGTGCCAGCAGCGGACGCTACGAGCAGTACTTC; cdr3_aa: CASSGRYEQYF
j_call: TRBJ1-5; v_call: TRBV10-1; d_call: .; clone_size: .; cdr3_nt: TGCGCCAGCAGTCGCGGGGACAATCAGCCCCAGCATTTT; cdr3_aa: CASSRGDNQPQHF
j_call: TRBJ2-2; v_call: TRBV2; d_call: .; clone_size: .; cdr3_nt: TGTGCCAGCACGGTTGAGAGAACGAACACCGGGGAGCTGTTTTTT; cdr3_aa: CASTVERTNTGELFF
j_call: TRBJ2-1; v_call: TRBV5-1; d_call: TRBD2; clone_size: .; cdr3_nt: TGCGCCAGCAGCCCGACACCCCTGAGGGCGGGGGGCCCGGATGAGCAGTTCTTC; cdr3_aa: CASSPTPLRAGGPDEQFF
j_call: TRBJ2-5; v_call: TRBV20-1; d_call: TRBD2; clone_size: .; cdr3_nt: TGCAGTGGCGGGGGGCGAGAGACCCAGTACTTC; cdr3_aa: CSGGGRETQYF
j_call: TRBJ2-7; v_call: TRBV2; d_call: TRBD1; clone_size: .; cdr3_nt: TGTGCCAGCAGTTCGATAGCAGGGGGACCCTACGAGCAGTACTTC; cdr3_aa: CASSSIAGGPYEQYF
j_call: TRBJ1-5; v_call: TRBV27; d_call: .; clone_size: .; cdr3_nt: TGTGCCAGCAGTTACGCTAGCAATCAGCCCCAGCATTTT; cdr3_aa: CASSYASNQPQHF
j_call: TRBJ1-4; v_call: TRBV7-9; d_call: TRBD1; clone_size: .; cdr3_nt: TGTGCCAGCAGCTTAATAGACAGGGCGAATGAAAAACTGTTTTTT; cdr3_aa: CASSLIDRANEKLFF
j_call: TRBJ1-1; v_call: TRBV28; d_call: .; clone_size: .; cdr3_nt: TGTGCCAGCAGTGAATCGGGAAGAAAGGCTTTCTTT; cdr3_aa: CASSESGRKAFF
j_call: TRBJ1-5; v_call: TRBV10-3; d_call: .; clone_size: .; cdr3_nt: TGTGCCATCAGCGGGGGTAACAATCAGCCCCAGCATTTT; cdr3_aa: CAISGGNNQPQHF
j_call: TRBJ2-3; v_call: TRBV5-4; d_call: TRBD2; clone_size: .; cdr3_nt: TGTGCCAGCAGCTTGGAACGACTAGCGGTATCTAGCACAGATACGCAGTATTTT; cdr3_aa: CASSLERLAVSSTDTQYF
j_call: TRBJ2-2; v_call: TRBV5-6; d_call: .; clone_size: .; cdr3_nt: TGTGCCAGCAGCTTGGGGGCTACCCGGGAGCTGTTTTTT; cdr3_aa: CASSLGATRELFF
j_call: TRBJ1-5; v_call: TRBV5-6; d_call: TRBD1; clone_size: .; cdr3_nt: TGTGCCAGCAGCTTCTACGACAGGGCCACTTTTGAGCCCCAGCATTTT; cdr3_aa: CASSFYDRATFEPQHF
j_call: TRBJ1-1; v_call: TRBV7-9; d_call: .; clone_size: .; cdr3_nt: TGTGCCAGCAGCTTAGAAACAAGGCTATACAGGAAAGAGGTAACTGAAGCTTTCTTT; cdr3_aa: CASSLETRLYRKEVTEAFF
j_call: TRBJ1-2; v_call: TRBV9; d_call: .; clone_size: few; cdr3_nt: TGTGCCAGCAGCGGTCCCCCCCAAGATCTGGGCTACACCTTC; cdr3_aa: CASSGPPQDLGYTF
j_call: TRBJ2-7; v_call: TRBV5-1; d_call: TRBD1; clone_size: .; cdr3_nt: TGCGCCAGCAGCTCGCCGGGACAGACCTACGAGCAGTACTTC; cdr3_aa: CASSSPGQTYEQYF
j_call: TRBJ2-1; v_call: TRBV6-5; d_call: TRBD1; clone_size: .; cdr3_nt: TGTGCCAGCAGCTCGACAGGGAATGAGCAGTTCTTC; cdr3_aa: CASSSTGNEQFF